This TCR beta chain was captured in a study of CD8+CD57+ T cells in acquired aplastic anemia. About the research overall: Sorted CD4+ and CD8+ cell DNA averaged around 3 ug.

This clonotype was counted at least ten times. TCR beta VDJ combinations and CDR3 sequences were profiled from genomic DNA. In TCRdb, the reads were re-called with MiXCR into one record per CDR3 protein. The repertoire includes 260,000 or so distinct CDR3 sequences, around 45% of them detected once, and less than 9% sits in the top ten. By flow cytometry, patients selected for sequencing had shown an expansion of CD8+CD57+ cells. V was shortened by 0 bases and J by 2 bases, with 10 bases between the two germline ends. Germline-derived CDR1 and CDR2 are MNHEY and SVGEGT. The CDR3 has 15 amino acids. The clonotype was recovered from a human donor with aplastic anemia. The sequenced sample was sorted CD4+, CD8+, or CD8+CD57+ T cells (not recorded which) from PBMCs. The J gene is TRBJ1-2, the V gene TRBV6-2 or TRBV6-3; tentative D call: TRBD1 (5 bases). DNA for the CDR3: TGTGCCAGCAGTTACTCCGAGACAGCGAACTATGGCTACACCTTC. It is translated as CASSYSETANYGYTF.